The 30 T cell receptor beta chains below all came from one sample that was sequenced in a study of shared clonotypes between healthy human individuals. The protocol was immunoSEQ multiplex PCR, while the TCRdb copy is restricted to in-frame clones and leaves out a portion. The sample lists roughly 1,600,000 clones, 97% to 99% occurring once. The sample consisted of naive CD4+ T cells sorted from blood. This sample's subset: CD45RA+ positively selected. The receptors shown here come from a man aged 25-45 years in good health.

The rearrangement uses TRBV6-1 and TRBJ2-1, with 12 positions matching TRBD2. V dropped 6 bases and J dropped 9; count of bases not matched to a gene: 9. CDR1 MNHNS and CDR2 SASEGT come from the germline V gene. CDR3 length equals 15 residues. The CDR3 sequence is CASRRLAGDLTEQFF. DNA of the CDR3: TGTGCCAGCAGGAGACTAGCGGGAGATCTTACTGAGCAGTTCTTC.

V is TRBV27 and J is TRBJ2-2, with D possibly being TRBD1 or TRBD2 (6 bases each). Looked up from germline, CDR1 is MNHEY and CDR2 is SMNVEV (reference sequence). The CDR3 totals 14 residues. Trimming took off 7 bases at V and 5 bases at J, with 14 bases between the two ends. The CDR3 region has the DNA TGTGCCAGCATGACAGGTGGAGGGACCGGGGAGCTGTTTTTT. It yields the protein CASMTGGGTGELFF.

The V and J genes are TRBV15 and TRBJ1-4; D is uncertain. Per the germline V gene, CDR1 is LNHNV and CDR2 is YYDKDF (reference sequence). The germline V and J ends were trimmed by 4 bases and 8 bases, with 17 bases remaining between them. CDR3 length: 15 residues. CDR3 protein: CATSKGESVDEKLFF. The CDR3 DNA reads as TGTGCCACCAGCAAGGGAGAAAGTGTAGACGAAAAACTGTTTTTT.

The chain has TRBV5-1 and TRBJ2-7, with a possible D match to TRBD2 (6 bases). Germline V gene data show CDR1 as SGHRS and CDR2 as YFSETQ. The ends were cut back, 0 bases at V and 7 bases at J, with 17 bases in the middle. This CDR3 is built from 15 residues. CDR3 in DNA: TGCGCCAGCAGCTTGGTTGGGATCGGGAGTCGAGAGCAGTACTTC. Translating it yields CASSLVGIGSREQYF.

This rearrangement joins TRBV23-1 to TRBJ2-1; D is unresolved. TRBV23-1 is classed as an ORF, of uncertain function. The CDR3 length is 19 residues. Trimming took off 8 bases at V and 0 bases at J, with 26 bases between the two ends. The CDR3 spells CASCPKGLTNYRSYNEQFF. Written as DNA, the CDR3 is TGCGCCAGCTGCCCGAAGGGTCTCACCAATTACCGCTCCTACAATGAGCAGTTCTTC.

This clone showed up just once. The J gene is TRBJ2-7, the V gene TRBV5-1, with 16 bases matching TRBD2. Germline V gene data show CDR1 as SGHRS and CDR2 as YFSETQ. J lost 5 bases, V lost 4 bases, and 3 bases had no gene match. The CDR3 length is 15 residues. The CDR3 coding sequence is TGCGCCAGCAGCCAGGGACTAGCGGGAGGGCACGAGCAGTACTTC. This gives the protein CASSQGLAGGHEQYF.

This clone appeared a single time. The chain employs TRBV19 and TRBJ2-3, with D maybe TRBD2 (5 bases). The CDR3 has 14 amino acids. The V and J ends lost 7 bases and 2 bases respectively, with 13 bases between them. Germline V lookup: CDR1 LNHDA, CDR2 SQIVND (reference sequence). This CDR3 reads CASTRGIYTDTQYF. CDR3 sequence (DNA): TGTGCCAGTACTCGGGGAATCTACACAGATACGCAGTATTTT.

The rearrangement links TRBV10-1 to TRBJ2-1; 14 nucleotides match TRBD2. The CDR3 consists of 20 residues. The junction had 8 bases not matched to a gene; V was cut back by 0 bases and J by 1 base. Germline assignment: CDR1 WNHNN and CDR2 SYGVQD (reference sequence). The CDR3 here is CASSESRGTSGRGSYNEQFF. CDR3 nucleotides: TGCGCCAGCAGTGAGTCGAGGGGGACTAGCGGGAGAGGGTCCTACAATGAGCAGTTCTTC.

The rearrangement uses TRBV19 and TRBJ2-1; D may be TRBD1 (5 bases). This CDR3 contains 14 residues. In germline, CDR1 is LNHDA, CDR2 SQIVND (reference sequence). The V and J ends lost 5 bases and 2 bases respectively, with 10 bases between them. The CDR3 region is CASSETGAYNEQFF. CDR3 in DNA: TGTGCCAGTAGTGAAACAGGAGCCTACAATGAGCAGTTCTTC.

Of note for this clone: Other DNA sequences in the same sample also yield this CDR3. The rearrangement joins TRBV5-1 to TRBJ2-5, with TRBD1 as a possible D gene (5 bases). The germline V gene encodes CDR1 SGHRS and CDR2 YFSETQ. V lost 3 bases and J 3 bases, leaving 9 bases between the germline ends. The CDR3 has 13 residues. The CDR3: CASSSTGKETQYF. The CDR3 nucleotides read TGCGCCAGCAGCTCCACAGGAAAAGAGACCCAGTACTTC.

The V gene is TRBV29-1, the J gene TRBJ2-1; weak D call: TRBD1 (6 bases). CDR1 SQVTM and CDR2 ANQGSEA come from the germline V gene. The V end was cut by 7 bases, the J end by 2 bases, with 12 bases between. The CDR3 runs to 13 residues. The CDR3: CSGGDRTYNEQFF. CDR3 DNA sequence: TGCAGCGGGGGCGACAGGACCTACAATGAGCAGTTCTTC.

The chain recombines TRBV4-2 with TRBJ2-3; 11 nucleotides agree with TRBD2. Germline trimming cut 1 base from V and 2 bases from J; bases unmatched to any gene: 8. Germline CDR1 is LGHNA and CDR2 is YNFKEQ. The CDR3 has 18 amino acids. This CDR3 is CASSQVLPGLADTDTQYF. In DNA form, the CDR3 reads TGTGCCAGCAGCCAAGTCTTGCCGGGACTAGCGGACACAGATACGCAGTATTTT.

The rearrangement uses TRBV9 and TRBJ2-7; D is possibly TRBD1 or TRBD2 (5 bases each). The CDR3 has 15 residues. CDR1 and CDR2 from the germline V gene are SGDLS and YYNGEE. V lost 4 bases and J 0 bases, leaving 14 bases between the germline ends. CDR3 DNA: TGTGCCAGCAGCCCTCAAGGGGAGATCTCCTACGAGCAGTACTTC. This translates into CASSPQGEISYEQYF.

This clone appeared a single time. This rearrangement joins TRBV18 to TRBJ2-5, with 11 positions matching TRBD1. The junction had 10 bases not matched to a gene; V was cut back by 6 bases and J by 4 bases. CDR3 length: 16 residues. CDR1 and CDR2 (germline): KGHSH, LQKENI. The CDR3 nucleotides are TGTGCCAGCTCTCCAATTCGTGGGACAGGGGGAGAGACCCAGTACTTC. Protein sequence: CASSPIRGTGGETQYF.

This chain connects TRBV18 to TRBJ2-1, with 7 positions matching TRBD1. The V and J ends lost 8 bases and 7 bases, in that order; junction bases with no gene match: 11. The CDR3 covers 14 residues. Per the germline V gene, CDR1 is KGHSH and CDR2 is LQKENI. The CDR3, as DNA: TGTGCCAGCCCGACAGGGCCCCTACATAATGAGCAGTTCTTC. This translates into CASPTGPLHNEQFF.

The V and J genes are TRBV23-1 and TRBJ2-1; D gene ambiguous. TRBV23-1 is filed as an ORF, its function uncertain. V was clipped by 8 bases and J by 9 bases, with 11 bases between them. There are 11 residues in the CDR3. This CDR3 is CASFPVGEQFF. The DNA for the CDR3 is TGCGCCAGCTTTCCGGTGGGTGAGCAGTTCTTC.

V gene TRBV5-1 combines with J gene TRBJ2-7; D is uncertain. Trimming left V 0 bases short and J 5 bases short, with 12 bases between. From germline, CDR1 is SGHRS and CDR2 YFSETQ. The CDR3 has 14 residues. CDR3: CASSLVDSTDEQYF. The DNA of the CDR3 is TGCGCCAGCAGCTTGGTAGATTCGACGGACGAGCAGTACTTC.

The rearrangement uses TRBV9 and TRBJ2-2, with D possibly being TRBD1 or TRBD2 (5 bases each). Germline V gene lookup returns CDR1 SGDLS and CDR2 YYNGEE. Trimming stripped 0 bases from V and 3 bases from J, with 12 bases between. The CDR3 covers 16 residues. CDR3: CASSVGAGAYTGELFF. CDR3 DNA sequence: TGTGCCAGCAGCGTAGGCGCCGGGGCCTACACCGGGGAGCTGTTTTTT.

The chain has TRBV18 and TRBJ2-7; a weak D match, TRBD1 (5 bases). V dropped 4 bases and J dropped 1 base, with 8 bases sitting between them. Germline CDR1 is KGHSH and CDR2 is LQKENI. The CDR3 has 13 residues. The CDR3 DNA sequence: TGTGCCAGCTCACTAAGACAGTCCTACGAGCAGTACTTC. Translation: CASSLRQSYEQYF. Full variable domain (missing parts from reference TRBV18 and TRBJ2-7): NAGVMQNPRHLVRRRGQEARLRCSPMKGHSHVYWYRQLPEEGLKFMVYLQKENIIDESGMPKERFSAEFPKEGPSILRIQQVVRGDSAAYFCASSLRQSYEQYFGPGTRLTVT.

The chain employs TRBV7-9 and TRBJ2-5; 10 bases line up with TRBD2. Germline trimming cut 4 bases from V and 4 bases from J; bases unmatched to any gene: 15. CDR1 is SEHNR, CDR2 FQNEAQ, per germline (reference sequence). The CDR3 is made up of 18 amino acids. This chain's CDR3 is CASSSPAGSGRARETQYF. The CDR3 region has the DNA TGTGCCAGCAGCTCCCCAGCTGGGAGCGGGAGGGCCCGAGAGACCCAGTACTTC.

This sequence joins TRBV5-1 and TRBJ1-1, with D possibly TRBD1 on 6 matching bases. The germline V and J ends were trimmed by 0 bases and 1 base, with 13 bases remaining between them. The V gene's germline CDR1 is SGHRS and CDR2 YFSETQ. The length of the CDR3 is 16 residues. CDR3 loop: CASSLGQGIPNTEAFF. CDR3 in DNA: TGCGCCAGCAGCTTGGGGCAGGGGATACCGAACACTGAAGCTTTCTTT. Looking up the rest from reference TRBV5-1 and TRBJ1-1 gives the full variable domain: KAGVTQTPRYLIKTRGQQVTLSCSPISGHRSVSWYQQTPGQGLQFLFEYFSETQRNKGNFPGRFSGRQFSNSRSEMNVSTLELGDSALYLCASSLGQGIPNTEAFFGQGTRLTVV.

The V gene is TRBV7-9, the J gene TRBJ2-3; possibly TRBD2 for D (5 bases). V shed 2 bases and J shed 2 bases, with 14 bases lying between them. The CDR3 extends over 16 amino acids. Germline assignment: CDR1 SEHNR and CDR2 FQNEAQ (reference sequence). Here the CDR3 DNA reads TGTGCCAGCAGCTTACGGGCTAGCCTAGACACAGATACGCAGTATTTT. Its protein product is CASSLRASLDTDTQYF.

The CDR3 loop reads CASSPSGTSYEQYF. CDR3 coding DNA: TGTGCCAGTAGTCCTAGCGGGACCTCCTACGAGCAGTACTTC. The chain uses TRBV19 and TRBJ2-7; 9 bases map to TRBD2. This CDR3 has 14 residues. Per the germline V gene, CDR1 is LNHDA and CDR2 is SQIVND (reference sequence). V lost 5 bases to trimming and J lost 0 bases; unmatched junction nucleotides: 2.

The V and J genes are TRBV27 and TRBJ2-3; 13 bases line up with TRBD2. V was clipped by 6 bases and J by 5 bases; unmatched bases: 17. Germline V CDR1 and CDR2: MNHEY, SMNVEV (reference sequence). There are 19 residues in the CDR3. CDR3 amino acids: CASSRFGLAGALKIDTQYF. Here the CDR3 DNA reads TGTGCCAGCAGCCGATTCGGACTAGCGGGAGCCCTGAAAATAGATACGCAGTATTTT.

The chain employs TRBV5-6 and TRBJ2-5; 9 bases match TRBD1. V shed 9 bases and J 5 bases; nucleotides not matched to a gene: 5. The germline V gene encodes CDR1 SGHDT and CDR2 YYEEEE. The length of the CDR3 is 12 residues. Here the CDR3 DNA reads TGTGCCACCCACAGGGGGCACGAGACCCAGTACTTC. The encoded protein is CATHRGHETQYF.

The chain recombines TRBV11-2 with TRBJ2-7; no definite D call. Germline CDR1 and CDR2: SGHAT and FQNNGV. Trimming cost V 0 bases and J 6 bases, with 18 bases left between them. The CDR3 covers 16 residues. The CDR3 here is CASSLEVSRRHLEQYF. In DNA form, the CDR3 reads TGTGCCAGCAGCTTAGAGGTCTCCCGCCGACACCTCGAGCAGTACTTC.

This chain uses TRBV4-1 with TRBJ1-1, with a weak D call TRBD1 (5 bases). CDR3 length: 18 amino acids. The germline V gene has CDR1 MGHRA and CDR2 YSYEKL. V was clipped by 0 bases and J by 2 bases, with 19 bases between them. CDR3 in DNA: TGCGCCAGCAGCCAAGACTTGACCGGGGCGGGCCGAAACACTGAAGCTTTCTTT. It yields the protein CASSQDLTGAGRNTEAFF.

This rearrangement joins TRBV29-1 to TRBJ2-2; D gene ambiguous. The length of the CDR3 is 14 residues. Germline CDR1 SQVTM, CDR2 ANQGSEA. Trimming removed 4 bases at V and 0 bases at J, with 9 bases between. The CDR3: CSVVSDANTGELFF. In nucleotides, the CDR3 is TGCAGCGTTGTATCAGATGCGAACACCGGGGAGCTGTTTTTT.

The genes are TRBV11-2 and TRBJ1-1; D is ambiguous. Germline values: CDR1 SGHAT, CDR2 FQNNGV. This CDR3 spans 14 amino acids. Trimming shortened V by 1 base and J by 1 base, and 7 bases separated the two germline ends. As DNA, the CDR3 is TGTGCCAGCAGCTTAGTAGAGTGGAACACTGAAGCTTTCTTT. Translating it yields CASSLVEWNTEAFF.

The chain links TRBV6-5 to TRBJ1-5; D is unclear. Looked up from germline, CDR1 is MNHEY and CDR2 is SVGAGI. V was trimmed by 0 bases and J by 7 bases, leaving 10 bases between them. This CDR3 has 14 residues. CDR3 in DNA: TGTGCCAGCAGTTACTCAGGCACTTTCCAGCCCCAGCATTTT. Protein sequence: CASSYSGTFQPQHF.